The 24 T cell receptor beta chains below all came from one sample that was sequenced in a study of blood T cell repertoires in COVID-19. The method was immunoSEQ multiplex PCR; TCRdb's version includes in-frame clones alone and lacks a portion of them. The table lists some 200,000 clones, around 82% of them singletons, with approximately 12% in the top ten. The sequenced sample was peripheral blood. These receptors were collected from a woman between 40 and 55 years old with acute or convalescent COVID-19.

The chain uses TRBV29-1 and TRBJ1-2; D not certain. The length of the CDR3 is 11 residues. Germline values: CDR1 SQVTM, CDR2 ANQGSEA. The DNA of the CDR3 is TGCGCAGCGTCCCGTCCCTATGGCTACACCTTC. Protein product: CAASRPYGYTF. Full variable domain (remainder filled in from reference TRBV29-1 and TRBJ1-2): SAVISQKPSRDICQRGTSLTIQCQVDSQVTMMFWYRQQPGQSLTLIATANQGSEATYESGFVIDKFPISRPNLTFSTLTVSNMSPEDSSIYLCAASRPYGYTFGSGTRLTVV.

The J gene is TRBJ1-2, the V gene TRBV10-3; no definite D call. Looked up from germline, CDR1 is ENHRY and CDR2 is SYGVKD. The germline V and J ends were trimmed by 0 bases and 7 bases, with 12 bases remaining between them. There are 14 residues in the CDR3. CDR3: CAISESGGIGGYTF. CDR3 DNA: TGTGCCATCAGTGAGTCTGGAGGGATCGGTGGCTACACCTTC.

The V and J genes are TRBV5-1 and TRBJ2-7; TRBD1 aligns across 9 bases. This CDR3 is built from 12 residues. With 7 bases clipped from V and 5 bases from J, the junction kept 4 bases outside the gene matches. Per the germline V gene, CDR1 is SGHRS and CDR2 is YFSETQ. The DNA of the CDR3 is TGCGCCAGCCGGACAGGGGTCGACGAGCAGTACTTC. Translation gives CASRTGVDEQYF.

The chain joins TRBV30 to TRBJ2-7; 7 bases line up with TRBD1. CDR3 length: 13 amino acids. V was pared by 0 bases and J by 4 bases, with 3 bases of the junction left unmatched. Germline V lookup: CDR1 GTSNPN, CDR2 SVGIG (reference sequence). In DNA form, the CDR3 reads TGTGCCTGGAGTGTCGGACAGGTTTACGAGCAGTACTTC. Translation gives CAWSVGQVYEQYF.

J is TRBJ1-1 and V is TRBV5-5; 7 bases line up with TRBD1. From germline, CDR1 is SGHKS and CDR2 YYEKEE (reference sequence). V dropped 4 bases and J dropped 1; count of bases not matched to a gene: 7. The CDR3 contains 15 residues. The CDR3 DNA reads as TGTGCCAGCAGCGGAAGAGGGACAGCGAACACTGAAGCTTTCTTT. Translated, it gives CASSGRGTANTEAFF.

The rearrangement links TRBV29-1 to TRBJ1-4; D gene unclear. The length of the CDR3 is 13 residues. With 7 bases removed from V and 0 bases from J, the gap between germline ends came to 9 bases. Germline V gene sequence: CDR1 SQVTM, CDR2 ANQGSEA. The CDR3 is CSALAATNEKLFF. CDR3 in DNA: TGCAGCGCTTTAGCTGCAACTAATGAAAAACTGTTTTTT.

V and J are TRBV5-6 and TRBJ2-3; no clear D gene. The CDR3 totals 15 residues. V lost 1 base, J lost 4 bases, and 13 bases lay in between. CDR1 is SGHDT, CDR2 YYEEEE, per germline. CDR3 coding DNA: TGTGCCAGCAGCTTGCTCGGCGGAGTGGCAGATACGCAGTATTTT. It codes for CASSLLGGVADTQYF. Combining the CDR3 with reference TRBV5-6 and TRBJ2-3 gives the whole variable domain DAGVTQSPTHLIKTRGQQVTLRCSPKSGHDTVSWYQQALGQGPQFIFQYYEEEERQRGNFPDRFSGHQFPNYSSELNVNALLLGDSALYLCASSLLGGVADTQYFGPGTRLTVL.

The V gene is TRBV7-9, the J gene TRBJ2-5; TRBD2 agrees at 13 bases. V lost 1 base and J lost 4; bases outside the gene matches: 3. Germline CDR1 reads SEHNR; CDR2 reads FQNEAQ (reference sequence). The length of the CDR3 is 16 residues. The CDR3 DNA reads TGTGCCAGCAGCTTAGAGAGGACTAGCGGGAGAGAGACCCAGTACTTC. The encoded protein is CASSLERTSGRETQYF.

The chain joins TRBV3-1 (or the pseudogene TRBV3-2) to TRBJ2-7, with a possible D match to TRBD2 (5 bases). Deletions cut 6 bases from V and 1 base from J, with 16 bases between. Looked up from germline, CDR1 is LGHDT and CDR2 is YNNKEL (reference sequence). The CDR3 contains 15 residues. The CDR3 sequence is CASSPDSLPSYEQYF. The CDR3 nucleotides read TGTGCCAGCAGTCCGGACTCTTTACCATCCTACGAGCAGTACTTC.

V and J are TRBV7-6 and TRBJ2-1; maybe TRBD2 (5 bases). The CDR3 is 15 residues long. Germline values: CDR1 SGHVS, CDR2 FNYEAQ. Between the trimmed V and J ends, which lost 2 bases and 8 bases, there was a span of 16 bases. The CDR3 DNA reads TGTGCCAGCAGCTTATATAGCGAATCATCCGATGAGCAGTTCTTC. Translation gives CASSLYSESSDEQFF.

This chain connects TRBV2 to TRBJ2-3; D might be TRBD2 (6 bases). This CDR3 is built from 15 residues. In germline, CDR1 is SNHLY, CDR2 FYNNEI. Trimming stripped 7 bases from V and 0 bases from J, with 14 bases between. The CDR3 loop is CASTPRAGSTDTQYF. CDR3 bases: TGTGCCAGCACTCCCCGGGCGGGGAGCACAGATACGCAGTATTTT.

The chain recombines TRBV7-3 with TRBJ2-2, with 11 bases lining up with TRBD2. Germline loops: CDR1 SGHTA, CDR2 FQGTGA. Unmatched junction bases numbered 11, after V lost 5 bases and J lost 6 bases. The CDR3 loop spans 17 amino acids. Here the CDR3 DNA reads TGTGCCAGCAGCGATATGGGTAGCGGGGGGGCCGCCGGGGAGCTGTTTTTT. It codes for CASSDMGSGGAAGELFF. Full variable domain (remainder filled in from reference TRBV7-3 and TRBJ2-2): GAGVSQTPSNKVTEKGKYVELRCDPISGHTALYWYRQSLGQGPEFLIYFQGTGAADDSGLPNDRFFAVRPEGSVSTLKIQRTERGDSAVYLCASSDMGSGGAAGELFFGEGSRLTVL.

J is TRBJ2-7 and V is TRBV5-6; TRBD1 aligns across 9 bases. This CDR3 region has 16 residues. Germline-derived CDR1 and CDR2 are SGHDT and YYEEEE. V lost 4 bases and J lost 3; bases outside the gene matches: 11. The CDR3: CASSIRTGGAYYEQYF. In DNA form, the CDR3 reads TGTGCCAGCAGCATCCGTACAGGGGGCGCTTACTACGAGCAGTACTTC.

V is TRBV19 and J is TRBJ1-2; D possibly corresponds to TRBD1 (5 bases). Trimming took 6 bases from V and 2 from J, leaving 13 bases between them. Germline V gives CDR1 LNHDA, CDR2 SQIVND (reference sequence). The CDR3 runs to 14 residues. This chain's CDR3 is CASSPGLGNYGYTF. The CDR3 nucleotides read TGTGCCAGTAGCCCGGGACTCGGGAACTATGGCTACACCTTC.

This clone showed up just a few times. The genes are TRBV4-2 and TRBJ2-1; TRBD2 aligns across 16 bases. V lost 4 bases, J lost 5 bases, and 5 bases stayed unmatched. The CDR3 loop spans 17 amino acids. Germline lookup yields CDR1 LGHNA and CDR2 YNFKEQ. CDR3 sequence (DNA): TGTGCCAGCAGCCGAGTAGGGACTAGCGGGGGGGACAATGAGCAGTTCTTC. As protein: CASSRVGTSGGDNEQFF.

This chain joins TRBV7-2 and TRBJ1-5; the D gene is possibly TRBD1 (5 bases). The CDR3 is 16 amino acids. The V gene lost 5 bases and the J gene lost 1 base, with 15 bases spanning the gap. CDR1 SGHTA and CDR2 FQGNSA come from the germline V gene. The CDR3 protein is CASSPQIGGSNQPQHF. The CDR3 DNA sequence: TGTGCCAGCAGCCCTCAGATTGGGGGGAGCAATCAGCCCCAGCATTTT.

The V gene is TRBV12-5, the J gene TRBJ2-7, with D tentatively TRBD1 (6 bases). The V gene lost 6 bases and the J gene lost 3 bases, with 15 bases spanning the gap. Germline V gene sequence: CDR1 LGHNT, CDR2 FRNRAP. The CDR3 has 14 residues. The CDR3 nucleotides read TGTGCTAGTGGCCGAAACAGGGCCCTCTACGAGCAGTACTTC. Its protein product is CASGRNRALYEQYF.

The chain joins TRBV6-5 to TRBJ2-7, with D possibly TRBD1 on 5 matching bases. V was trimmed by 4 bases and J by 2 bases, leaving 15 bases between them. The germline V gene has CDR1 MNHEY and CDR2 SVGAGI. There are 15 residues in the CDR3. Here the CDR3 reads CASSFTGGAAYEQYF. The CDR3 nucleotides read TGTGCCAGCAGTTTCACCGGTGGGGCGGCCTACGAGCAGTACTTC.

The CDR3 sequence: CASSVGTGTGELFF. The CDR3 nucleotides are TGTGCCAGCTCTGTTGGGACAGGCACCGGGGAGCTGTTTTTT. V is TRBV18 and J is TRBJ2-2; 8 bases align to TRBD1. CDR1 KGHSH and CDR2 LQKENI come from the germline V gene. The CDR3 is 14 amino acids. V lost 6 bases to trimming and J lost 4 bases; unmatched junction nucleotides: 4.

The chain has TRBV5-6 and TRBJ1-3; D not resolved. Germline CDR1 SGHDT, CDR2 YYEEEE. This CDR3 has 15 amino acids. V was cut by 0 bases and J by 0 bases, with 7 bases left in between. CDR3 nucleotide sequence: TGTGCCAGCAGCTTGGTACAGTTCTCTGGAAACACCATATATTTT. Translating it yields CASSLVQFSGNTIYF.

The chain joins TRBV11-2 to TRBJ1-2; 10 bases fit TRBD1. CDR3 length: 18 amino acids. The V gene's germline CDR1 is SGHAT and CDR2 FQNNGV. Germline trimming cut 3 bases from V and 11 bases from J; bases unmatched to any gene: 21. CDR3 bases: TGTGCCAGCAGCTTCCTTAGCGACCTCCCGGGACAGGGGAAAGTGTACACCTTC. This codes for CASSFLSDLPGQGKVYTF.

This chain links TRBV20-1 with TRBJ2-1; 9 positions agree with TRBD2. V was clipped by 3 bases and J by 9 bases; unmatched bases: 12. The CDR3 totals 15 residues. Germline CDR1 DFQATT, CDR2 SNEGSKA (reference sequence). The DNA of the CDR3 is TGCAGTGCTAGTGCCCTTTTAAGCGGGAGGAGTGAGCAGTTCTTC. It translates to CSASALLSGRSEQFF.

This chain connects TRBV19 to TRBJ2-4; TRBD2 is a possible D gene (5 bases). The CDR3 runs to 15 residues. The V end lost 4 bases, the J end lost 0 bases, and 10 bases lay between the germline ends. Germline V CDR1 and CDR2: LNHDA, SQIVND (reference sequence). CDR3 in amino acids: CASSTKRLAKNIQYF. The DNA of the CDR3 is TGTGCCAGTAGTACGAAGCGGCTAGCCAAAAACATTCAGTACTTC.

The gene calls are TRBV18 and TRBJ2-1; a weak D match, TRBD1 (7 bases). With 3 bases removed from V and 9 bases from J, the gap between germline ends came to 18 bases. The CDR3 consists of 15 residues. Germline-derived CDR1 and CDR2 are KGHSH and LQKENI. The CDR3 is CASSPKAGGSIEQFF. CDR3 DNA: TGTGCCAGCTCACCGAAGGCAGGGGGGAGTATTGAGCAGTTCTTC.